This record covers a single TCR beta chain. V was clipped by 3 bases and J by 11 bases, with 17 bases between them. This CDR3 region has 14 residues. The sample is drawn from a study of blood T cell repertoires in COVID-19. Study processing details: The assay estimated nucleated cells by amplifying reference gene primers. The table came from immunoSEQ multiplex PCR; TCRdb's copy has only in-frame clones and leaves some out. V and J calls and clone size are given by that table; D and trimming were obtained from the DNA. The repertoire holds 200,000 to 250,000 clones, with 70% to 90% as singletons. The rearrangement uses TRBV23-1 and TRBJ1-5; D might be TRBD1 (6 bases). TRBV23-1 carries the ORF label, with uncertain function. The receptor comes from a young man who had recovered from COVID-19. The sequenced material came from PBMCs or T cells enriched from blood (not recorded which). CDR3 protein: CASSHLQGNVAQHF. The CDR3 DNA sequence: TGCGCCAGCAGTCACCTCCAGGGGAATGTGGCCCAGCATTTT.